This is a list of T cell receptor beta chains from one sample in a study of shared clonotypes between healthy human individuals. Generated by immunoSEQ multiplex PCR, the TCRdb table keeps only in-frame clones and is missing some. The data show roughly 1 million clones, with approximately 80% seen just once and 0.52% held by the top ten. Sample: memory CD4+ T cells from PBMCs. These TCRs come from a man between 18 and 35 years old in good health. Some clones in this sample may be carry-over from other donors' samples. Both conserved end residues are part of each CDR3. Each record gives: D gene, J gene, clone size, V gene, CDR3 protein, CDR3 DNA. A D gene is named only where the DNA matches it firmly. Some rows mark clone size as missing; the rest say once, few, many or name a class of expanded clone.

d_call: NA
j_call: TRBJ1-2
clone_size: NA
v_call: TRBV4-3
cdr3_aa: CASSQGRGRGYTF
cdr3_nt: TGCGCCAGCAGCCAAGGGCGGGGAAGGGGCTACACCTTC

d_call: NA
j_call: TRBJ1-2
clone_size: few
v_call: TRBV21-1
cdr3_aa: CASSDGTNYGYTF
cdr3_nt: TGTGCCAGCAGCGACGGGACAAACTATGGCTACACCTTC

d_call: TRBD1
j_call: TRBJ2-2
clone_size: NA
v_call: TRBV5-1
cdr3_aa: CASSLQGHGGELFF
cdr3_nt: TGCGCCAGCAGCTTACAGGGGCACGGCGGGGAGCTGTTTTTT

d_call: TRBD1
j_call: TRBJ2-6
clone_size: NA
v_call: TRBV28
cdr3_aa: CASSSGTGEGGANVLTF
cdr3_nt: TGTGCCAGCAGTTCGGGGACAGGGGAAGGTGGGGCCAACGTCCTGACTTTC

d_call: NA
j_call: TRBJ1-5
clone_size: NA
v_call: TRBV27
cdr3_aa: CASSLYRGNQPQHF
cdr3_nt: TGTGCCAGCAGTTTGTACAGAGGAAATCAGCCCCAGCATTTT

d_call: NA
j_call: TRBJ1-1
clone_size: NA
v_call: TRBV7-9
cdr3_aa: CASIQGLNTEAFF
cdr3_nt: TGTGCCAGCATTCAAGGCTTGAACACTGAAGCTTTCTTT

d_call: NA
j_call: TRBJ2-2
clone_size: NA
v_call: TRBV5-1
cdr3_aa: CASSLTAGDTGELFF
cdr3_nt: TGCGCCAGCAGCTTGACGGCCGGGGACACCGGGGAGCTGTTTTTT

d_call: TRBD1
j_call: TRBJ1-2
clone_size: NA
v_call: TRBV19
cdr3_aa: CASSAFLDRAYGYTF
cdr3_nt: TGTGCCAGTAGTGCCTTTCTGGACAGGGCTTATGGCTACACCTTC

d_call: TRBD1
j_call: TRBJ2-7
clone_size: NA
v_call: TRBV5-1
cdr3_aa: CASSSGQSYEQYF
cdr3_nt: TGCGCCAGCAGCTCGGGACAGAGCTACGAGCAGTACTTC

d_call: NA
j_call: TRBJ2-1
clone_size: NA
v_call: TRBV6-5
cdr3_aa: CASSGSRSSYNEQFF
cdr3_nt: TGTGCCAGCAGCGGCTCGCGGAGCTCCTACAATGAGCAGTTCTTC

d_call: NA
j_call: TRBJ1-1
clone_size: NA
v_call: TRBV6-6
cdr3_aa: CASSYQAVNTEAFF
cdr3_nt: TGTGCCAGCAGTTATCAGGCGGTGAACACTGAAGCTTTCTTT

d_call: NA
j_call: TRBJ2-7
clone_size: NA
v_call: TRBV6-6
cdr3_aa: CASSYSSSYEQYF
cdr3_nt: TGTGCCAGCAGTTACTCTAGTAGCTACGAGCAGTACTTC

d_call: NA
j_call: TRBJ2-3
clone_size: NA
v_call: TRBV7-9
cdr3_aa: CAFALPADTQYF
cdr3_nt: TGTGCCTTTGCACTCCCCGCAGATACGCAGTATTTT

d_call: TRBD2
j_call: TRBJ2-6
clone_size: NA
v_call: TRBV7-8
cdr3_aa: CASSPRGDGANVLTF
cdr3_nt: TGTGCCAGCAGCCCCCGGGGGGATGGGGCCAACGTCCTGACTTTC

d_call: NA
j_call: TRBJ2-3
clone_size: NA
v_call: TRBV9
cdr3_aa: CASSVQFGGDTQYF
cdr3_nt: TGTGCCAGCAGCGTACAGTTTGGGGGAGATACGCAGTATTTT

d_call: TRBD2
j_call: TRBJ2-7
clone_size: few
v_call: TRBV18
cdr3_aa: CASSLLAGPYYEQYF
cdr3_nt: TGTGCCAGCTCACTACTAGCGGGGCCCTACTACGAGCAGTACTTC

d_call: TRBD1
j_call: TRBJ2-1
clone_size: NA
v_call: TRBV30
cdr3_aa: CAWSVLPGTGPYNEQFF
cdr3_nt: TGTGCCTGGAGTGTACTCCCCGGGACAGGGCCTTACAATGAGCAGTTCTTC

d_call: NA
j_call: TRBJ2-2
clone_size: NA
v_call: TRBV11-2
cdr3_aa: CASSSYRHTGELFF
cdr3_nt: TGTGCCAGCAGCTCCTACCGCCACACCGGGGAGCTGTTTTTT

d_call: TRBD1
j_call: TRBJ2-5
clone_size: NA
v_call: TRBV5-1
cdr3_aa: CARILQGYQETQYF
cdr3_nt: TGCGCCAGGATACTACAGGGGTACCAAGAGACCCAGTACTTC

d_call: TRBD2
j_call: TRBJ2-1
clone_size: NA
v_call: TRBV9
cdr3_aa: CASTPALAGPHSSYNEQFF
cdr3_nt: TGTGCCAGCACCCCCGCACTAGCGGGACCCCATAGCTCCTACAATGAGCAGTTCTTC

d_call: TRBD1
j_call: TRBJ1-1
clone_size: NA
v_call: TRBV28
cdr3_aa: CASSSSSGTGNTEAFF
cdr3_nt: TGTGCCAGCAGTTCCTCCTCCGGGACAGGGAACACTGAAGCTTTCTTT

d_call: TRBD2
j_call: TRBJ2-7
clone_size: NA
v_call: TRBV6-5
cdr3_aa: CASSKTSGYTYEQYF
cdr3_nt: TGTGCCAGCAGTAAAACTAGCGGGTACACCTACGAGCAGTACTTC

d_call: TRBD1
j_call: TRBJ2-1
clone_size: NA
v_call: TRBV9
cdr3_aa: CASSLTGSSYNEQFF
cdr3_nt: TGTGCCAGCAGTTTGACAGGGAGCTCCTACAATGAGCAGTTCTTC

d_call: TRBD1
j_call: TRBJ2-4
clone_size: NA
v_call: TRBV6-5
cdr3_aa: CASTQGQGGVQYF
cdr3_nt: TGTGCCAGCACCCAAGGACAGGGAGGCGTTCAGTACTTC

d_call: NA
j_call: TRBJ1-1
clone_size: NA
v_call: TRBV9
cdr3_aa: CASRRAEVSTEAFF
cdr3_nt: TGTGCCAGCAGGAGGGCCGAGGTCAGTACTGAAGCTTTCTTT

d_call: NA
j_call: TRBJ1-2
clone_size: NA
v_call: TRBV28
cdr3_aa: CASRSTAVNYGYTF
cdr3_nt: TGTGCCAGCAGGTCCACAGCGGTTAACTATGGCTACACCTTC

d_call: TRBD1
j_call: TRBJ1-4
clone_size: NA
v_call: TRBV5-1
cdr3_aa: CASSLQDRDNEKLFF
cdr3_nt: TGCGCCAGCAGCTTGCAGGACAGGGATAATGAAAAACTGTTTTTT

d_call: NA
j_call: TRBJ2-3
clone_size: NA
v_call: TRBV28
cdr3_aa: CASVTSTDTQYF
cdr3_nt: TGTGCCAGCGTGACTAGCACAGATACGCAGTATTTT

d_call: NA
j_call: TRBJ1-1
clone_size: NA
v_call: TRBV28
cdr3_aa: CATRRGTKGTEAFF
cdr3_nt: TGTGCCACCAGGCGTGGAACCAAGGGCACTGAAGCTTTCTTT

d_call: TRBD1
j_call: TRBJ1-1
clone_size: NA
v_call: TRBV5-4
cdr3_aa: CASSPKTGDNTEAFF
cdr3_nt: TGTGCCAGCAGCCCTAAGACAGGGGATAACACTGAAGCTTTCTTT

d_call: NA
j_call: TRBJ1-1
clone_size: NA
v_call: TRBV6-5
cdr3_aa: CASSYSRRGNTEAFF
cdr3_nt: TGTGCCAGCAGTTACTCGCGCAGGGGGAACACTGAAGCTTTCTTT

d_call: NA
j_call: TRBJ1-5
clone_size: NA
v_call: TRBV27
cdr3_aa: CASSPLPLFQPRGQPQHF
cdr3_nt: TGTGCCAGCAGTCCGCTTCCTCTATTTCAACCCAGGGGTCAGCCCCAGCATTTT

d_call: NA
j_call: TRBJ1-1
clone_size: once
v_call: TRBV7-2
cdr3_aa: CASSSNGWGGTEAFF
cdr3_nt: TGTGCCAGCAGCTCGAACGGCTGGGGAGGGACTGAAGCTTTCTTT

d_call: TRBD2
j_call: TRBJ2-1
clone_size: NA
v_call: TRBV5-1
cdr3_aa: CASSFSGRFSNEQFF
cdr3_nt: TGCGCCAGCAGCTTTAGCGGGAGGTTTTCGAATGAGCAGTTCTTC

d_call: NA
j_call: TRBJ1-2
clone_size: NA
v_call: TRBV28
cdr3_aa: CASRLAIPVYGYTF
cdr3_nt: TGTGCCAGCAGGCTCGCAATCCCAGTCTATGGCTACACCTTC

d_call: NA
j_call: TRBJ2-2
clone_size: once
v_call: TRBV9
cdr3_aa: CASTRRGGGTGELFF
cdr3_nt: TGTGCCAGCACCCGTAGAGGTGGAGGGACCGGGGAGCTGTTTTTT

d_call: NA
j_call: TRBJ1-2
clone_size: NA
v_call: TRBV27
cdr3_aa: CASSFRGGEGYTF
cdr3_nt: TGTGCCAGCAGTTTTCGCGGAGGCGAGGGCTACACCTTC

d_call: TRBD2
j_call: TRBJ2-1
clone_size: NA
v_call: TRBV5-1
cdr3_aa: CASSPTSGRLGTEQFF
cdr3_nt: TGCGCCAGCAGCCCGACTAGCGGGAGGTTGGGTACAGAGCAGTTCTTC

d_call: TRBD1
j_call: TRBJ1-2
clone_size: NA
v_call: TRBV30
cdr3_aa: CAWKTGQVYGYTF
cdr3_nt: TGTGCCTGGAAGACGGGACAGGTCTATGGCTACACCTTC

d_call: NA
j_call: TRBJ2-3
clone_size: NA
v_call: TRBV7-9
cdr3_aa: CASNPIGTRDTDTQYF
cdr3_nt: TGTGCCAGCAATCCAATCGGGACGCGGGACACAGATACGCAGTATTTT

d_call: NA
j_call: TRBJ1-3
clone_size: NA
v_call: TRBV18
cdr3_aa: CASSPGAPGNTIYF
cdr3_nt: TGTGCCAGCTCACCAGGGGCCCCTGGAAACACCATATATTTT

d_call: NA
j_call: TRBJ2-1
clone_size: NA
v_call: TRBV9
cdr3_aa: CASSVSGSAYNEQFF
cdr3_nt: TGTGCCAGCAGCGTAAGTGGTAGCGCCTACAATGAGCAGTTCTTC

d_call: TRBD2
j_call: TRBJ2-4
clone_size: NA
v_call: TRBV5-1
cdr3_aa: CASSAGTSGQGIQYF
cdr3_nt: TGCGCCAGCAGCGCCGGGACTAGCGGGCAAGGGATTCAGTACTTC

d_call: NA
j_call: TRBJ1-3
clone_size: NA
v_call: TRBV10-1
cdr3_aa: CASSESRGLGNTIYF
cdr3_nt: TGCGCCAGCAGTGAATCCCGCGGGCTGGGAAACACCATATATTTT

d_call: TRBD1
j_call: TRBJ1-5
clone_size: NA
v_call: TRBV6-1
cdr3_aa: CASRAGTAKNQPQHF
cdr3_nt: TGTGCCAGCAGGGCCGGGACAGCAAAAAATCAGCCCCAGCATTTT

d_call: NA
j_call: TRBJ1-3
clone_size: NA
v_call: TRBV11-2
cdr3_aa: CASSPTTHSGNTIYF
cdr3_nt: TGTGCCAGCAGCCCTACGACTCACTCTGGAAACACCATATATTTT

d_call: TRBD2
j_call: TRBJ2-5
clone_size: NA
v_call: TRBV18
cdr3_aa: CASSPLASGFQETQYF
cdr3_nt: TGTGCCAGCTCACCACTGGCTAGCGGGTTCCAAGAGACCCAGTACTTC

d_call: NA
j_call: TRBJ2-3
clone_size: NA
v_call: TRBV5-1
cdr3_aa: CASSLLGLYTDTQYF
cdr3_nt: TGCGCCAGCAGCTTGTTAGGGCTATACACAGATACGCAGTATTTT

d_call: NA
j_call: TRBJ1-4
clone_size: few
v_call: TRBV7-6
cdr3_aa: CASSLRPSGTNEKLFF
cdr3_nt: TGTGCCAGCAGCTTACGGCCCTCTGGCACTAATGAAAAACTGTTTTTT